This T cell receptor (beta chain) was captured by sequencing in a study of blood T cells in healthy people across ages (dated by TCRdb to 2014 to 2015). For context, the study as a whole: In model experiments, template switching captured about one uniquely barcoded TCR beta cDNA molecule for every two T cells. The study measured age-related changes in TCR beta repertoire diversity using deep sequencing normalized with unique cDNA molecular identifiers. The donors were divided into four age groups: young (average around 16 years), middle-aged (roughly 40), aged (about 60) and long-lived (around 87). Donors of different ages were randomly distributed across sequencing lanes to avoid experimental bias. The study analyzed two additional independent replicas of 1 million unique cDNA reads from the same blood draw for two donors, one aged 18 to 30 and one aged 80 or older.

Findings and caveats that apply to the study as a whole: Total diversity estimates from one million sequenced T cells were considered lower bounds and underestimates. Compared with the aged group, the long-lived group had more naive CD4+ T cells, fewer expanded clones and increased TCR diversity, a pattern suggesting age selection. Since profiling was done on bulk unsorted PBMCs, naive and antigen-experienced compartments could not be conclusively compared. As age increased, observed TCR beta diversity per million T cells dropped in a roughly linear way, and a significant reduction was already evident by age about 40. Donor CMV infection status was unknown, potentially confounding age-related changes in expanded clonotypes. The percentage of naive T cells measured by flow cytometry correlated strongly with observed TCR beta diversity.

Comments on this clonotype: This clone's antigen is unknown. No much larger clone exists at a distance of one base, and base qualities are not known.

The library was prepared using 5' RACE. Reads for this sample came from an Illumina HiSeq 2500. A second roughly 6 to 11 cycle PCR used a sample-barcoded 5' primer and a J-beta primer mix. Each TCR beta cDNA molecule received a unique molecular identifier from a template-switch 5' adaptor carrying 12 random nucleotides. Each sample yielded at least 2.5 million CDR3-containing paired-end reads. First-strand cDNA was synthesized from all RNA with the Mint cDNA synthesis kit, primed by a TRBC-specific oligonucleotide. Following uracil-DNA glycosylase treatment, all cDNA underwent a first 18-cycle PCR with the universal primers M1SS and BC2_uni_R. The original pipeline was this. Normalization of each sample was performed by random selection of 1 million high-quality reads, each carrying a distinct molecular identifier. Instead of being binned into consensus sequences, reads that shared molecular identifiers were thrown out. MiTCR, run with a Q25 quality threshold and the strictest error-elimination algorithm, handled CDR3 identification, clonotype clustering and error correction. A nonparametric unseen species model with Euler transformation was used to estimate a lower bound on total TCR beta diversity. TCRdb passed the public sequencing reads through fastp at Q25 and MiXCR, retaining productive beta sequences. Records with the same CDR3 protein are collapsed into one entry carrying the most frequent genes and DNA. Here the V and J calls rest on TCRdb's processing, not on the authors' analysis. For this sample the table gives hundreds of thousands of distinct CDR3 sequences, of which 52% were detected only once. The ten biggest clones cover roughly 13% of the sample.

The donors were around 39 Caucasian individuals from Russia, aged about 6 to 100 years, who were systemically healthy. Each donor gave approximately 9.3 milliliters of peripheral blood, collected into EDTA-treated Vacutainer tubes. Ficoll-Paque density-gradient centrifugation was used to isolate PBMCs, with at least 7 million per sample. Total RNA was extracted from PBMCs with Trizol reagent, with at least 6 micrograms obtained per sample. The percentages of naive CD45RAhigh/CD27high T cells were determined by flow cytometry on a PBMC aliquot from every donor. The germline V gene supplies CDR1 SGHTA and CDR2 FQGNSA. The CDR3 covers 13 residues, taking in both the cysteine and the phenylalanine. Kept here is only the CDR3 DNA, which spans 39 bases and is read in frame from base 1. V and J are truncated by 5 bases and 5 bases respectively, leaving an intervening sequence of 10 bases.

This chain joins TRBV7-2 to TRBJ2-1; there is no confident call for the D gene. This sequence originates from a woman at least 80 years old in good health. The sample was blood. The CDR3 region has the sequence CASSPYLNNEQFF. The nucleotides are TGTGCCAGCAGCCCTTACCTCAACAATGAGCAGTTCTTC.